These 22 T cell receptor beta chains originate from one sample sequenced in a study of blood T cells in healthy people across ages. Then a second PCR, running roughly 7 to 12 cycles, was carried out with a sample-barcoded 5' primer and a J-beta primer mix. Each CDR3 protein is one row after TCRdb ran MiXCR on the 5' RACE reads. The data show approximately 700,000 distinct CDR3 sequences, with about 34% seen just once and about 16% held by the top ten. The sample taken for sequencing was blood. The receptor source for this set is a woman older than 75 in good health.

This clonotype was picked up many times. J is TRBJ2-5 and V is TRBV20-1; the D is unclear. The CDR3 runs 12 residues. Trimming took off 1 base at V and 4 bases at J, with 7 bases between the two ends. Germline V gives CDR1 DFQATT, CDR2 SNEGSKA (reference sequence). CDR3 nucleotide sequence: TGCAGTGCTAGAGGCAGGCCAGAGACCCAGTACTTC. Translating it yields CSARGRPETQYF.

This clonotype has ten or more counts. DNA of the CDR3: TGCAGTGCCCTAGACAAAGGAGGGGCCAATCAGCCCCAGCATTTT. Protein: CSALDKGGANQPQHF. J is TRBJ1-5 and V is TRBV20-1; possibly TRBD1 for D (5 bases). Germline CDR1 and CDR2: DFQATT and SNEGSKA (reference sequence). The CDR3 has 15 residues. V was cut by 6 bases and J by 3 bases, with 18 bases left in between.

Details on this clonotype: One end of the junction is discordant with germline, which a read error may explain. CDR3 DNA sequence: TGCAGCGTTGAAGGGCAGGGGTCCTACGAGCAGGACTTC. This encodes CSVEGQGSYEQDF. The genes are TRBV29-1 and TRBJ2-7; TRBD1 is a possible D gene (6 bases). Germline lookup yields CDR1 SQVTM and CDR2 ANQGSEA. This CDR3 contains 13 residues.

V usage is TRBV7-3 and J usage is TRBJ2-4; tentative D call: TRBD2 (7 bases). This CDR3 is 17 amino acids long. Germline V CDR1 and CDR2: SGHTA, FQGTGA. Between the trimmed V and J ends, which lost 2 bases and 1 base, there was a span of 15 bases. The CDR3 nucleotides read TGTGCCAGCAGCTTAGGGGGCGGGGGCTCTGCCAAAAACATTCAGTACTTC. Translated, it gives CASSLGGGGSAKNIQYF.

This clonotype has ten or more counts. The CDR3 reads CAISIGLAGTDTQYF. For the CDR3, the DNA is TGTGCCATCAGTATCGGACTAGCGGGCACAGATACGCAGTATTTT. V is TRBV10-3 and J is TRBJ2-3, with TRBD2 identical over 10 bases. CDR3 length equals 15 residues. The V gene end was trimmed by 5 bases and the J gene end by 1 base; junction bases not matched to a gene: 3. CDR1 is ENHRY and CDR2 is SYGVKD in the germline V gene.

This clonotype appeared many times. The rearrangement joins TRBV20-1 to TRBJ2-3; D unclear. Germline V CDR1 and CDR2: DFQATT, SNEGSKA (reference sequence). Trimming shortened V by 5 bases and J by 2 bases, and 20 bases separated the two germline ends. This CDR3 has 16 amino acids. The CDR3: CSAGRSETRATDTQYF. CDR3 DNA: TGCAGTGCTGGCCGAAGCGAGACCCGAGCCACAGATACGCAGTATTTT.

The V and J genes are TRBV6-1 and TRBJ1-4, with D possibly being TRBD1 (5 bases). The germline V and J ends were trimmed by 5 bases and 5 bases, with 12 bases remaining between them. The germline V gene has CDR1 MNHNS and CDR2 SASEGT. There are 14 residues in the CDR3. The CDR3 here is CASSPRGVNEKLFF. The CDR3 DNA sequence: TGTGCCAGCAGTCCGAGGGGAGTAAATGAAAAACTGTTTTTT.

This clonotype was observed at least ten times. The V gene is TRBV5-6, the J gene TRBJ2-7, with 8 bases fitting TRBD1. The germline V gene encodes CDR1 SGHDT and CDR2 YYEEEE. CDR3 length equals 14 residues. Trimming at V came to 4 bases and at J to 2 bases, leaving 5 bases not matched to a gene. The CDR3 DNA reads TGTGCCAGCAGCACGGGACAGGATCCCTACGAGCAGTACTTC. It is translated as CASSTGQDPYEQYF.

The chain employs TRBV10-2 and TRBJ2-3; possibly TRBD1 for D (6 bases). CDR1 is WSHSY and CDR2 is SAAADI in the germline V gene. The CDR3 runs to 14 residues. The ends were cut back, 4 bases at V and 6 bases at J, with 14 bases in the middle. The CDR3 sequence is CASSGSSRGDTQYF. In DNA form, the CDR3 reads TGCGCCAGCAGTGGTTCGTCTAGGGGGGATACGCAGTATTTT.

This clonotype has at least ten counts. This chain uses TRBV4-2 with TRBJ1-5, with 10 nucleotides matching TRBD1. The CDR3 spans 16 residues. Germline V gene data show CDR1 as LGHNA and CDR2 as YNFKEQ. J gave up 10 bases and V 2 bases, and 11 bases lay outside the gene matches. CDR3 sequence: CASSQTGTGVINPQHF. The DNA for the CDR3 is TGTGCCAGCAGCCAAACCGGGACAGGGGTCATCAATCCCCAGCATTTT.

This clonotype was recorded only once. A much larger clone is a single base away; this may be a read error. The conserved final phenylalanine or tryptophan is absent from the CDR3, which likely points to a read error. The chain uses TRBV12-3 or TRBV12-4 and TRBJ1-2, with D possibly being TRBD1 (5 bases). The CDR3 loop spans 13 amino acids. Trimming stripped 3 bases from V and 6 bases from J, with 11 bases between. The CDR3 reads CASSFQGRDGYTV. CDR3 in DNA: TGTGCCAGCAGTTTTCAGGGTCGGGATGGCTACACCGTC.

This clonotype was detected many times. This rearrangement joins TRBV20-1 to TRBJ1-2; D uncertain. This CDR3 comprises 14 residues. Per the germline V gene, CDR1 is DFQATT and CDR2 is SNEGSKA (reference sequence). V lost 7 bases, J lost 4 bases, and 19 bases lay in between. CDR3 region: CSGLGPLLTYGYTF. In DNA form, the CDR3 reads TGCAGTGGGCTAGGACCCCTTTTGACCTATGGCTACACCTTC.

This clonotype was seen more than once but under ten times. The chain recombines TRBV27 with TRBJ2-1, with 9 nucleotides matching TRBD2. This CDR3 comprises 15 residues. V was clipped by 7 bases and J by 7 bases; unmatched bases: 11. The germline V gene has CDR1 MNHEY and CDR2 SMNVEV (reference sequence). The CDR3 spells CASILGGGGANEQFF. CDR3 bases: TGTGCCAGCATTCTGGGGGGCGGGGGGGCGAATGAGCAGTTCTTC.

The chain recombines TRBV28 with TRBJ1-4; no reliable D call. Trimming took 6 bases from V and 10 from J, leaving 9 bases between them. CDR1 MDHEN and CDR2 SYDVKM come from the germline V gene. The CDR3 runs to 11 residues. The chain's CDR3 is CASRIWGKLFF. The CDR3 nucleotides read TGTGCCAGCAGGATCTGGGGAAAACTGTTTTTT.

The chain recombines TRBV27 with TRBJ2-5; 9 bases are a match to TRBD2. Germline-derived CDR1 and CDR2 are MNHEY and SMNVEV (reference sequence). The CDR3 runs to 16 residues. J gave up 5 bases and V 0 bases, and 7 bases lay outside the gene matches. CDR3 nucleotides: TGTGCCAGCAGTTTATCAGGCGGGGGGGTCGGTGAGACCCAGTACTTC. Translated, it gives CASSLSGGGVGETQYF.

This clonotype occurred a few times. The rearrangement joins TRBV7-3 to TRBJ1-5; D is unclear. The CDR3 length is 16 residues. The V end lost 0 bases, the J end lost 0 bases, and 9 bases lay between the germline ends. Germline values: CDR1 SGHTA, CDR2 FQGTGA. This CDR3 is CASSLTPGDSNQPQHF. In DNA form, the CDR3 reads TGTGCCAGCAGCTTAACGCCAGGTGATAGCAATCAGCCCCAGCATTTT.

CDR3 DNA sequence: TGTGCCAGCAGTGACGGGACCGCAAGGGGCACTGAAGCTTTCTTT. Amino acid sequence: CASSDGTARGTEAFF. This sequence joins TRBV6-2 or TRBV6-3 and TRBJ1-1; D perhaps matches TRBD1 (5 bases). The CDR3 covers 15 residues. Trimming removed 5 bases at V and 4 bases at J, with 17 bases between. Germline loops: CDR1 MNHEY, CDR2 SVGEGT.

The gene calls are TRBV29-1 and TRBJ2-7, with D perhaps given as TRBD1 or TRBD2 (5 bases each). This CDR3 is 14 amino acids long. Germline V lookup: CDR1 SQVTM, CDR2 ANQGSEA. Trimming shortened V by 0 bases and J by 5 bases, and 14 bases separated the two germline ends. CDR3 DNA: TGCAGCGTTGAAGAACGGGACCGAGGCAACGAGCAGTACTTC. Amino acids: CSVEERDRGNEQYF.

This clonotype was observed at least ten times. J is TRBJ1-1 and V is TRBV5-1; D is perhaps TRBD1 (5 bases). The CDR3 has 14 amino acids. Between the trimmed V and J ends, which lost 6 bases and 4 bases, there was a span of 16 bases. The germline gives CDR1 SGHRS, CDR2 YFSETQ. CDR3 loop: CASTRDGAGTEAFF. CDR3 sequence (DNA): TGCGCCAGCACCCGGGATGGGGCAGGCACTGAAGCTTTCTTT.

V usage is TRBV9 and J usage is TRBJ2-2; the D is unclear. The CDR3 consists of 15 residues. Per germline, CDR1 SGDLS and CDR2 YYNGEE. Trimming left V 0 bases short and J 4 bases short, with 10 bases between. This chain's CDR3 is CASSVGAPGTGELFF. The CDR3 DNA is TGTGCCAGCAGCGTAGGGGCACCCGGCACCGGGGAGCTGTTTTTT.

The chain employs TRBV10-2 and TRBJ2-7; possibly TRBD1 or TRBD2 for D (5 bases each). The J call may be faulty, since TRBJ2-5 better matches the DNA end. The germline CDR1 and CDR2 sequences are WSHSY and SAAADI. This CDR3 has 16 amino acids. In DNA form, the CDR3 reads TGCGCCAGCACAAGTTTCGGGGCTAGGTTCCAAGAGACCCAGTACTTC. Its translation: CASTSFGARFQETQYF.

J is TRBJ1-1 and V is TRBV18, with 10 nucleotides matching TRBD1. The CDR3 is made up of 14 amino acids. J gave up 7 bases and V 3 bases, and 5 bases lay outside the gene matches. Germline lookup yields CDR1 KGHSH and CDR2 LQKENI. CDR3 DNA: TGTGCCAGCTCACCGGGACAGGGGAGTGATGAAGCTTTCTTT. Residues: CASSPGQGSDEAFF.